Here is one T cell receptor (beta chain) with its context. No antigen is known for it. Constant-region reverse primers amplified full-length variable regions, followed by semi-nested Nested Universal Primer A PCR. TCRdb fed the 5' RACE reads into MiXCR, producing one record per CDR3 protein. This sample has 7,500 to 10,000 distinct CDR3 sequences, with roughly 60% found just once. General observations from the study: Tumor-infiltrating Treg TCR alpha and beta sequences overlapped most with tumor naive CD4+ T cells, then blood naive.

This CDR3 has 13 residues. J was trimmed by 3 bases and V by 7 bases; bases with no gene match: 7. The V gene's germline CDR1 is DFQATT and CDR2 SNEGSKA (reference sequence). This clonotype originated in a female donor with breast cancer. The specimen sequenced was tumor-infiltrating memory CD4+ T cells sorted from the breast tumor. The sample's subset: memory CD4+ T cells, CD4+CD45RO+CD25-. The chain couples TRBV20-1 to TRBJ2-7, with TRBD2 identical over 9 bases. The CDR3 coding sequence is TGCAGTGAGGCTGTAGCGGGAGTCTACGAGCAGTACTTC. Protein: CSEAVAGVYEQYF.